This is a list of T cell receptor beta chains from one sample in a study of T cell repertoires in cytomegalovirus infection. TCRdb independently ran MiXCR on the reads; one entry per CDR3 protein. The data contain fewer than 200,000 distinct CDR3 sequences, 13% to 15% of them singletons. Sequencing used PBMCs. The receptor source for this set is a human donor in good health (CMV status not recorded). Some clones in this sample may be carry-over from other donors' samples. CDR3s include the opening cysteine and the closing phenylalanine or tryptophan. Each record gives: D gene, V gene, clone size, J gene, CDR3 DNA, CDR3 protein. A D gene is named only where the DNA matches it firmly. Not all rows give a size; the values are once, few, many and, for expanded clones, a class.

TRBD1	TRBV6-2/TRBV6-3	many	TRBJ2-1	TGTGCCAGCAGTTACAAATGGGACAGCTACAATGAGCAGTTCTTC	CASSYKWDSYNEQFF
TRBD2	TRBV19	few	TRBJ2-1	TGTGCCAGTAGTAGGAACCTAGCGGGTCTCGGGGACAATGAGCAGTTCTTC	CASSRNLAGLGDNEQFF
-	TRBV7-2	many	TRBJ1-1	TGTGCCAGCAGCCCCGGGGGGGCTAGAGGTGAAGCTTTCTTT	CASSPGGARGEAFF
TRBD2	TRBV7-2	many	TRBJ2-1	TGTGCCAGCAGACCTACTAGCGGGAGAAGGGTATCGGGAAATGAGCAGTTCTTC	CASRPTSGRRVSGNEQFF
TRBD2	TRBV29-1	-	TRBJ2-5	TGCAGCGTGGGGGAGGGCCCATGGAGAACACTAGGGACCCAGTACTTC	CSVGEGPWRTLGTQYF
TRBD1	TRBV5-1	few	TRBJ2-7	TGCGCCAGCAGTACTCCACGACAGGGGACCTACGAGCAGTACTTC	CASSTPRQGTYEQYF
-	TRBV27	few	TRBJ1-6	TGTGCCAGCAGTTCGGAAGTGGGGGCACCCCTCCACTTT	CASSSEVGAPLHF
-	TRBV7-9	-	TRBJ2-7	TGTGCCAGCAGCTTAGGCGGGGATCGGTACGAGCAGTACTTC	CASSLGGDRYEQYF
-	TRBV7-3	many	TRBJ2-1	TGTGCCAGCACCTCTGGAAGCGAACGACGTTACAATGAGCAGTTCTTC	CASTSGSERRYNEQFF
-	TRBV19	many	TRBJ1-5	TGTGCCAGTAGTATAGAACCAGGGAGCAATCAGCCCCAGCATTTT	CASSIEPGSNQPQHF
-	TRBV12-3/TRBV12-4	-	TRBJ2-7	TGTGCCAGCAGTTTAAGGGGGTCCGACGAGCAGTACTTC	CASSLRGSDEQYF
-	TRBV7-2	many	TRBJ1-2	TGTGCCAGCAGCCCAGGGTTATATGGCTACACCTTC	CASSPGLYGYTF
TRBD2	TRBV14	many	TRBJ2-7	TGTGCCAGCAGCCCTCCCTTCACCGGGAGGGAGCAGTACTTC	CASSPPFTGREQYF
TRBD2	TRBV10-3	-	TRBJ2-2	TGTGCCATCAGCCAACTATCGGGAGGCGACACCGGGGAGCTGTTTTTT	CAISQLSGGDTGELFF
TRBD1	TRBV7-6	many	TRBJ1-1	TGTGCCAGCAGCTCAAACAGGGGTGAGGACACTGAAGCTTTCTTT	CASSSNRGEDTEAFF
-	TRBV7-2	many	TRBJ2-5	TGTGCCAGCAGCTTAGGTCTTGCCCAGTACTTC	CASSLGLAQYF
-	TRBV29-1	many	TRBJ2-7	TGCAGCGTTGGAACCAGTGGCTCCTACGAGCAGTACTTC	CSVGTSGSYEQYF
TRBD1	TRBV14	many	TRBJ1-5	TGTGCCAGCAGCCCCGGCGGACAGGGGAGTCAGCCCCAGCATTTT	CASSPGGQGSQPQHF
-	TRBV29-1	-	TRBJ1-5	TGCAGCGTTGGAGGGAATGGCAATCAGCCCCAGCATTTT	CSVGGNGNQPQHF
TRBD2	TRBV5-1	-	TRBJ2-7	TGCGCCAGCAGCTTGTCTAGCGGGTACTACGAGCAGTACTTC	CASSLSSGYYEQYF
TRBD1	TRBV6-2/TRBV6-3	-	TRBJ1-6	TGTGCCAGCAGTTCGGGACAGGGGTCTTACTCGAATTCACCCCTCCACTTT	CASSSGQGSYSNSPLHF
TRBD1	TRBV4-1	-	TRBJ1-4	TGCGCCAGCAGCCAAGATAGCCAGGGGGCAACTGAAAAACTGTTTTTT	CASSQDSQGATEKLFF
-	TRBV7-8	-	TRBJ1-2	TGTGCCAGCAGCTTAGGCGGGCAGGGCTACTATGGCTACACCTTC	CASSLGGQGYYGYTF
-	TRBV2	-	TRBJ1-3	TGTGCCAGCGATGTAATAGGGGGAGACACCTCTGGAAAGACCATATATTTT	CASDVIGGDTSGKTIYF
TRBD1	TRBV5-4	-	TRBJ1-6	TGTGCCAGCAGCGCCGGGACAGGAGTTCTTCGGAATTCACCCCTCCACTTT	CASSAGTGVLRNSPLHF
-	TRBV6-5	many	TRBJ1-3	TGTGCCAGCAGTTACTCTCGCCACTCTGGAAACACCATATATTTT	CASSYSRHSGNTIYF
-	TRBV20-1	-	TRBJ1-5	TGCAGTGCTCCATTACGGACGGAGGGCAATCAGCCCCAGCATTTT	CSAPLRTEGNQPQHF
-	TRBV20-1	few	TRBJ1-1	TGCAGTGCTAGAGACGGGGCGGAAGCTTTCTTT	CSARDGAEAFF
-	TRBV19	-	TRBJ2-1	TGTGCCAGTAGACTCCGGGATCCCTCGGACAATGAGCAGTTCTTC	CASRLRDPSDNEQFF
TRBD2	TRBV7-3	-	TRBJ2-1	TGTGCCAGCAGCTTAACTGCTAGCGGGAGGTACAATGAGCAGTTCTTC	CASSLTASGRYNEQFF
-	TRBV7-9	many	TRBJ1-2	TGTGCCAGCAGCCCTACAGATTATTCGGATAACTATGGCTACACCTTC	CASSPTDYSDNYGYTF
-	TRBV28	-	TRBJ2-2	TGTGCCAGCAGTCAAACACACAGGGACGGGGCCGGGGAGCTGTTTTTT	CASSQTHRDGAGELFF
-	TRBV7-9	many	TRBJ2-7	TGTGCCAGCAGCCCCCCCCGGGACGGTGTCAACTACGAGCAGTACTTC	CASSPPRDGVNYEQYF
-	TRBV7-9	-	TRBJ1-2	TGTGCCAGCAGCTTAGCGCAGGGCTGGGGCTACACCTTC	CASSLAQGWGYTF
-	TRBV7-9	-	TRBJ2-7	TGTGCCAGCAGCTTTGGATTAGAGGGGATCTCCTACGAGCAGTACTTC	CASSFGLEGISYEQYF
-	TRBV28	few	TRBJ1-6	TGTGCCAGCAGTTTAGCTGGGGGCGCCTATAATTCACCCCTCCACTTT	CASSLAGGAYNSPLHF
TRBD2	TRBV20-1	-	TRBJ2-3	TGCAGTGCTAGTGACCGGACTAGCGGCAACGGGTATACGCAGTATTTT	CSASDRTSGNGYTQYF
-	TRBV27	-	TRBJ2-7	TGTGCCAGCAGTCCCTTAGGCGTTCCCTCCTACGAGCAGTACTTC	CASSPLGVPSYEQYF
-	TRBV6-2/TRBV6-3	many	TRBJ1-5	TGTGCCAGCAGTTACGACCGGTCCGATCAGCCCCAGCATTTT	CASSYDRSDQPQHF
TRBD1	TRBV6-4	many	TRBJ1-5	TGTGCCAGCAGCCCCATGAAAAGGACAGGGTTTCTGGTTCAGCCCCAGCATTTT	CASSPMKRTGFLVQPQHF
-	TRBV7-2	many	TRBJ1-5	TGTGCCAGCAGCTTTCTGGCCCTAAACAATCAGCCCCAGCATTTT	CASSFLALNNQPQHF
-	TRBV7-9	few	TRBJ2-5	TGTGCCAGCAGCTTAGTGCGGATAGAAGAGACCCAGTACTTC	CASSLVRIEETQYF
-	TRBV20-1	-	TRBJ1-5	TGCAGTGCCCTTCCCGACCCGGGAAGCAATCAGCCCCAGCATTTT	CSALPDPGSNQPQHF